This TCR beta chain was sequenced in a study of T cell repertoires in cytomegalovirus infection. The wider study: Public signatures in TCR beta pointed to CMV infection and matching HLA type.

Findings and caveats of the study: Cumulative frequency of public TCR beta families picked out carriers of CMV plus the relevant HLA. Across the ex vivo response, the dominant clonotypes were HLA-C-restricted CMV-specific TCR beta clonotypes.

The V end lost 4 bases, the J end lost 8 bases, and 18 bases lay between the germline ends. The CDR3 covers 15 residues. From germline, CDR1 is SNHLY and CDR2 FYNNEI. The table lists this clonotype with a few counts. Its antigen is undetermined. TCRdb re-derived calls from the reads in MiXCR, one entry per CDR3 protein. The table lists roughly 500,000 distinct CDR3 sequences, about 15% of them singletons. The sequence derives from a human donor in good health (CMV status not recorded). Some clones in this sample may be carry-over from other donors' samples. Sequencing was performed on CD8+ T cells from PBMCs. The chain is built from TRBV2 and TRBJ1-5; D remains unclear. The CDR3, as DNA: TGTGCCAGCAGTGTGCGGGAGATGGGGATGGAGCCCCAGCATTTT. Amino acids: CASSVREMGMEPQHF.